Sequencing of this TCR beta chain was carried out in a study of T cells in Graves' hyperthyroidism and ophthalmopathy. RNA transcripts served as the template for amplifying TCR beta CDR3 regions. First-round RT-PCR with HTBI primers amplified the TCR CDR3 region. Each CDR3 protein is one row after TCRdb ran MiXCR on the multiplex PCR reads. The profile shows more than 500,000 distinct CDR3 sequences, about 16% of them singletons. The source is a woman aged 25 to 39 with Graves' ophthalmopathy. The material sequenced was blood.

For the CDR3, the DNA is TGCGCCAGCAGCTTGTACGGGCTTAGGACAGTTCGGACAGATACGCAGTATTTT. It specifies CASSLYGLRTVRTDTQYF. The chain links TRBV5-1 to TRBJ2-3; a weak D match, TRBD1 (6 bases). V lost 1 base and J 3 bases, leaving 21 bases between the germline ends. Germline-derived CDR1 and CDR2 are SGHRS and YFSETQ. The CDR3 loop spans 18 amino acids.